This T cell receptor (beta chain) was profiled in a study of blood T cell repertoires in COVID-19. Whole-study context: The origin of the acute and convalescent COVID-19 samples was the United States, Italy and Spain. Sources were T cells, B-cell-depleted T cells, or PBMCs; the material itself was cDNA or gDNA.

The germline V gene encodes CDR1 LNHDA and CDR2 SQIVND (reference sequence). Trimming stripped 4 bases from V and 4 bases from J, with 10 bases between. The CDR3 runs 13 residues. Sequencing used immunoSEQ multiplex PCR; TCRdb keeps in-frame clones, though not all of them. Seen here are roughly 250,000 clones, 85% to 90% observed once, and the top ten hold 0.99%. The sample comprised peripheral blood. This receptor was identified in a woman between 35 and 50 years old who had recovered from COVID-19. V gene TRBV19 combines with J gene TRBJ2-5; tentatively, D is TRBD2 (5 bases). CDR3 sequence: CASSSSGIETQYF. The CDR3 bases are TGTGCCAGTAGTAGTTCCGGGATAGAGACCCAGTACTTC.